A single sample is the source of the 5 T cell receptor beta chains below, sequenced in a study of blood T cell repertoires in COVID-19. Measured with immunoSEQ multiplex PCR; TCRdb has only the in-frame clones, and not every one. Here the sample spans 250,000 or so clones, 84% being singletons. Sequencing input: peripheral blood. Receptor source: a man in his fifties or sixties with acute or convalescent COVID-19.

V and J are TRBV19 and TRBJ2-7, with a weak D call TRBD1 (6 bases). The germline V and J ends were trimmed by 7 bases and 0 bases, with 16 bases remaining between them. CDR3 length: 15 residues. Germline V gives CDR1 LNHDA, CDR2 SQIVND (reference sequence). CDR3 nucleotides: TGTGCCAGTAAAAAGGGAACAGGGAGCTCCTACGAGCAGTACTTC. Protein: CASKKGTGSSYEQYF.

The chain couples TRBV19 to TRBJ1-2; 7 nucleotides match TRBD1. The J segment lost 4 bases and the V segment lost 3 bases, leaving 11 bases of the junction unmatched. The CDR3 runs to 16 residues. Per germline, CDR1 LNHDA and CDR2 SQIVND (reference sequence). CDR3 amino acids: CASSISGGRILYGYTF. The CDR3 nucleotides are TGTGCCAGTAGTATCTCAGGGGGTAGGATCCTCTATGGCTACACCTTC. The complete variable domain, with remaining parts taken from reference TRBV19 and TRBJ1-2, reads DGGITQSPKYLFRKEGQNVTLSCEQNLNHDAMYWYRQDPGQGLRLIYYSQIVNDFQKGDIAEGYSVSREKKESFPLTVTSAQKNPTAFYLCASSISGGRILYGYTFGSGTRLTVV.

The chain links TRBV10-3 to TRBJ1-5; a weak D match, TRBD1 (5 bases). Germline V lookup: CDR1 ENHRY, CDR2 SYGVKD. Trimming left V 3 bases short and J 6 bases short, with 12 bases between. The CDR3 length is 14 residues. DNA for the CDR3: TGTGCCATCAGTGAAGGCAGGGAGGGTCAGCCCCAGCATTTT. Translation: CAISEGREGQPQHF.

This clone was recorded a few times. This chain links TRBV25-1 with TRBJ2-1, with D maybe TRBD1 (6 bases). Germline values: CDR1 MGHDK, CDR2 SYGVNS. Trimming took off 8 bases at V and 3 bases at J, with 11 bases between the two ends. CDR3 length: 13 residues. DNA for the CDR3: TGTGCCAGCGTTAAAGGGGGCTACAATGAGCAGTTCTTC. This codes for CASVKGGYNEQFF.

The V call is TRBV12-5, the J call TRBJ1-2; possible D gene TRBD1, 5 bases. V lost 4 bases and J 3 bases, leaving 36 bases between the germline ends. The germline gives CDR1 LGHNT, CDR2 FRNRAP. The CDR3 spans 22 residues. The CDR3 sequence: CASGWNRDLAPSARLRHYGYTF. The CDR3 nucleotides are TGTGCTAGTGGTTGGAACCGGGACCTCGCGCCTAGCGCCCGGCTTCGCCACTATGGCTACACCTTC.